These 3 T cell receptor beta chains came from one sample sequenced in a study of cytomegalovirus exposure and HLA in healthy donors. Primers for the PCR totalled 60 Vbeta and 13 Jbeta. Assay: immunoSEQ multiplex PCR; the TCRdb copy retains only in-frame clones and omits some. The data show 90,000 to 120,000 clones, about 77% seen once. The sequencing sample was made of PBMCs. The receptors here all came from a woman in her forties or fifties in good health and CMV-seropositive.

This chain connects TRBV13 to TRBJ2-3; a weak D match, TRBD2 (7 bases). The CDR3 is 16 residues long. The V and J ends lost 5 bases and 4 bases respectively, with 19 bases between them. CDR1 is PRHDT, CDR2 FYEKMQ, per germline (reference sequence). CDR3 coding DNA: TGTGCCAGCAGCCTTTCCCGGGCGGGGGCAGCAGATACGCAGTATTTT. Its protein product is CASSLSRAGAADTQYF.

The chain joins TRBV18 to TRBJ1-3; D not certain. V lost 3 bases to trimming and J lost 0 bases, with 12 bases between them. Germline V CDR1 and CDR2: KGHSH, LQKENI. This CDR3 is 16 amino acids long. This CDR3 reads CASSPVTGSSGNTIYF. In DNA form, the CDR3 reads TGTGCCAGCTCACCTGTGACGGGTAGCTCTGGAAACACCATATATTTT.

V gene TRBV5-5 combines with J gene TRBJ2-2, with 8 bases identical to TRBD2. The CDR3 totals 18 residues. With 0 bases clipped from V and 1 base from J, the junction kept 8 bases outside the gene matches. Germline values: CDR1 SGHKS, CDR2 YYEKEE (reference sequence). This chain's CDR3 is CASSLGRGSGGNTGELFF. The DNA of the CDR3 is TGTGCCAGCAGCTTGGGCCGGGGGAGCGGGGGGAACACCGGGGAGCTGTTTTTT.